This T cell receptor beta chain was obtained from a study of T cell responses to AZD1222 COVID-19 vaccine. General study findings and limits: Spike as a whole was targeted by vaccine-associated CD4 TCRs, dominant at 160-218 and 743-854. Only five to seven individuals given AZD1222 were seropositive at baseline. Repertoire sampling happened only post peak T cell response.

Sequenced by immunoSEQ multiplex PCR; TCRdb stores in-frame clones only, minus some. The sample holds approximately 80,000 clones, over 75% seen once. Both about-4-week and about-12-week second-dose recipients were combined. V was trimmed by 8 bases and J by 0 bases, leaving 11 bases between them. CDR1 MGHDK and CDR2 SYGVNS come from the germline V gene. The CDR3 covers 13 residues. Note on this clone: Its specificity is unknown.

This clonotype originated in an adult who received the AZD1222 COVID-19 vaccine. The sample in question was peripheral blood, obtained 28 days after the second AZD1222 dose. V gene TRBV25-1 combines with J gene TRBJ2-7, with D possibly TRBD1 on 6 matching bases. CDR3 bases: TGTGCCAGCGTCGAGGACAGCTCCTACGAGCAGTACTTC. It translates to CASVEDSSYEQYF.